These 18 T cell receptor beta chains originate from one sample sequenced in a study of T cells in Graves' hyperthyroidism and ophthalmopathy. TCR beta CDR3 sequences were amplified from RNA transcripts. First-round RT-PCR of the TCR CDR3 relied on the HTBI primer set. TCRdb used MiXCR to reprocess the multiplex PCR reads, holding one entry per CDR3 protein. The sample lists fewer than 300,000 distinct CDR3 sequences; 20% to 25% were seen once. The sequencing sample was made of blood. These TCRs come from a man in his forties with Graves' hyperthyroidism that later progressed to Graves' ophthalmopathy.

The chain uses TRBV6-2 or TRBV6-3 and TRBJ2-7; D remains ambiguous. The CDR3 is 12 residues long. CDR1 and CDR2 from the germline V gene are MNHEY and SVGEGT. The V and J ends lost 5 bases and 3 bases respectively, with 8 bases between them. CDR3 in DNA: TGTGCCAGCAGTGCAAACAACTACGAGCAGTACTTC. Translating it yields CASSANNYEQYF.

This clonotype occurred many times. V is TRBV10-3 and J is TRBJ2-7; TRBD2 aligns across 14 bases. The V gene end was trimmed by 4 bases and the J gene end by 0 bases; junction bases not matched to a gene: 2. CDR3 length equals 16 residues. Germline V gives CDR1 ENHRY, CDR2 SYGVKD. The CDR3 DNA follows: TGTGCCATCAGTGGAGGACTAGCGGGAGGCTCCTACGAGCAGTACTTC. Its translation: CAISGGLAGGSYEQYF.

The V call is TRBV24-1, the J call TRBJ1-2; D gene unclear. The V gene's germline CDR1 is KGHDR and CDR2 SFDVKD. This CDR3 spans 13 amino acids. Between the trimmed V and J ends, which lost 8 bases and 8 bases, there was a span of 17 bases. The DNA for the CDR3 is TGTGCCACCAAGAAAACTGGGGAAGTAGGCTACACCTTC. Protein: CATKKTGEVGYTF.

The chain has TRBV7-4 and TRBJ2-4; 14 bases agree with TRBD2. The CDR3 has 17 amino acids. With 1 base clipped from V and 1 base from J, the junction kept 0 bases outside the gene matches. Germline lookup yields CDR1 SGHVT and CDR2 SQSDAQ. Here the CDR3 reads CASSLGTSGRAKNIQYF. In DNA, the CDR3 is TGTGCCAGCAGCTTAGGGACTAGCGGGAGGGCCAAAAACATTCAGTACTTC.

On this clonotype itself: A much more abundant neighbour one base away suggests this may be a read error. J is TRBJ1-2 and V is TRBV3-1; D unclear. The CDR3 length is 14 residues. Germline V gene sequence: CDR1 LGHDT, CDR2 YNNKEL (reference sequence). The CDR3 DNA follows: TGTGCCAGCAGCCAGAGTGGCGGAAACTATGGCTTCACCTTC. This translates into CASSQSGGNYGFTF. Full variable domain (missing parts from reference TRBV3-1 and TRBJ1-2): DTAVSQTPKYLVTQMGNDKSIKCEQNLGHDTMYWYKQDSKKFLKIMFSYNNKELIINETVPNRFSPKSPDKAHLNLHINSLELGDSAVYFCASSQSGGNYGFTFGSGTRLTVV.

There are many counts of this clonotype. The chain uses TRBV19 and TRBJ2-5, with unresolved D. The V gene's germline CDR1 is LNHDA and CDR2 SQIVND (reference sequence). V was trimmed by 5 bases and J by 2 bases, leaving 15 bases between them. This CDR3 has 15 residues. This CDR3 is CASSALLAMQETQYF. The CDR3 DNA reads TGTGCCAGTAGTGCCCTCTTGGCCATGCAAGAGACCCAGTACTTC. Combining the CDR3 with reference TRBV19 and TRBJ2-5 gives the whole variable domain DGGITQSPKYLFRKEGQNVTLSCEQNLNHDAMYWYRQDPGQGLRLIYYSQIVNDFQKGDIAEGYSVSREKKESFPLTVTSAQKNPTAFYLCASSALLAMQETQYFGPGTRLLVL.

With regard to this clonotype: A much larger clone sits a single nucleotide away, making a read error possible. The DNA of the CDR3 is TGTGCCAGCAGTTTAGTTGAGCAACTCTTGAGGGGGAACACTGAAGCTTTCTTT. This codes for CASSLVEQLLRGNTEAFF. This chain connects TRBV27 to TRBJ1-1, with D maybe TRBD1 (5 bases). Trimming took 2 bases from V and 1 from J, leaving 20 bases between them. CDR1 is MNHEY and CDR2 is SMNVEV in the germline V gene (reference sequence). This CDR3 spans 18 amino acids.

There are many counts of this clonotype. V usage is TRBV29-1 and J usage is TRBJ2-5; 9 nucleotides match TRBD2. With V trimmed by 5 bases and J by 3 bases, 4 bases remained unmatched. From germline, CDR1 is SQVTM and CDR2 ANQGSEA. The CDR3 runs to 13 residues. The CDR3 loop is CSVLLAGEETQYF. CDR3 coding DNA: TGCAGCGTTCTTTTAGCGGGAGAAGAGACCCAGTACTTC.

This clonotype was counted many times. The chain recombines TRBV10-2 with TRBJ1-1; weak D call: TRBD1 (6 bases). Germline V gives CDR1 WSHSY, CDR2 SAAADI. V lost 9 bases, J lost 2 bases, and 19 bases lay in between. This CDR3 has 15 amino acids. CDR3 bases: TGCGCCAGTTCCGGATCCAGGGGCCCAAACACTGAAGCTTTCTTT. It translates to CASSGSRGPNTEAFF.

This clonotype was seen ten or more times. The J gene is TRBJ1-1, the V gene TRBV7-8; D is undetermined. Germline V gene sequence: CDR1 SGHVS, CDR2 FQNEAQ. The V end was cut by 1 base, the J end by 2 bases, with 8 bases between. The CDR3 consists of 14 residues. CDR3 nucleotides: TGTGCCAGCAGCTTAGGCGCAGACAACACTGAAGCTTTCTTT. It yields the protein CASSLGADNTEAFF.

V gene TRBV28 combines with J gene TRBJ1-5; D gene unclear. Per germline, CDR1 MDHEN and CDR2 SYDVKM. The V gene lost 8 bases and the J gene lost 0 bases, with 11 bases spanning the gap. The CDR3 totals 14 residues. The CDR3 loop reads CASHFGNSNQPQHF. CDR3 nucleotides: TGTGCCAGCCATTTCGGAAATAGCAATCAGCCCCAGCATTTT.

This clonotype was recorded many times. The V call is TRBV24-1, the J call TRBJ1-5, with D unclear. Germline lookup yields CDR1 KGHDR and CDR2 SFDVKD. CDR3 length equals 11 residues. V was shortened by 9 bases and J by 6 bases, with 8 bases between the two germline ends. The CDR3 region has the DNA TGTGCCACCCTGCACGGTCAGCCCCAGCATTTT. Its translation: CATLHGQPQHF.

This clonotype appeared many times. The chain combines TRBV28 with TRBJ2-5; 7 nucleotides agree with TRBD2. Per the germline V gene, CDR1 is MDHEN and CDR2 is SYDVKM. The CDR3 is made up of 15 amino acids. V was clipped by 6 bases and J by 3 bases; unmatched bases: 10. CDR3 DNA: TGTGCCAGCAGCAATGGGGGGGATTGGGAAGAGACCCAGTACTTC. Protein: CASSNGGDWEETQYF.

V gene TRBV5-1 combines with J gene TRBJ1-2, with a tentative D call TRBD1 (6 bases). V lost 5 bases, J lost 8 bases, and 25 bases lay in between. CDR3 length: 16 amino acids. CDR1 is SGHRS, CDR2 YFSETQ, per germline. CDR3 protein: CASRALYWGQGQGYTF. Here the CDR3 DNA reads TGCGCCAGCAGAGCCTTATATTGGGGCCAAGGACAGGGCTACACCTTC.

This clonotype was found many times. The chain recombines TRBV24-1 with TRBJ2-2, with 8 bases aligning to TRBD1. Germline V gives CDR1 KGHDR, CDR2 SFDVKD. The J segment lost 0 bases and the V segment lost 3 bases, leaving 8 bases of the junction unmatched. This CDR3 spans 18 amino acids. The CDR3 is CATSDPLRTGSNTGELFF. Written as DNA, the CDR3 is TGTGCCACCAGTGATCCCCTCAGGACAGGGTCGAACACCGGGGAGCTGTTTTTT.

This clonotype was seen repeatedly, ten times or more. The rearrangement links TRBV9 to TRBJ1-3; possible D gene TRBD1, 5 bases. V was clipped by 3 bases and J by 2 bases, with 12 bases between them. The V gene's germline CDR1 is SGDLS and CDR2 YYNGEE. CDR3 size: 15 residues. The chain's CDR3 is CASSAMTDPGNTIYF. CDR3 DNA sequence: TGTGCCAGCAGCGCAATGACAGACCCTGGAAACACCATATATTTT.

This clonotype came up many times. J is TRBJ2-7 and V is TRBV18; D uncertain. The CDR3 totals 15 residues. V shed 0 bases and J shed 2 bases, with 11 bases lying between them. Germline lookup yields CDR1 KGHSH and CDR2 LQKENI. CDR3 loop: CASSPPSKAAYEQYF. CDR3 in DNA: TGTGCCAGCTCACCACCTTCGAAGGCAGCCTACGAGCAGTACTTC.

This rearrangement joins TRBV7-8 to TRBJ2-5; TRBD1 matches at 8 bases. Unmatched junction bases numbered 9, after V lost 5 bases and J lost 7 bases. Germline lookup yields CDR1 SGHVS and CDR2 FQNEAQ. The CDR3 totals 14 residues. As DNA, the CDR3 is TGTGCCAGCAGCCATTCCCAGGGGGCAGGGACCCAGTACTTC. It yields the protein CASSHSQGAGTQYF.